The clone carrying this T cell receptor beta chain has a single count. Its matching antigen is unknown. The sample is drawn from a study of post-analysis software for immune sequencing data. The CDR3 has 15 amino acids. V was clipped by 5 bases and J by 10 bases, with 20 bases between them. In germline, CDR1 is MNHEY, CDR2 SVGAGI. Whole-study results and caveats: Relative to controls, patients had five TRBV segments at higher frequency, with TRBV5-6, TRBV5-1 and TRBV20-1 among these.

Each TCR beta cDNA library carried unique molecular identifiers. TCRdb recomputed calls from the PCR reads with MiXCR, one row per CDR3 protein. The top ten clones hold roughly 1.8% of a sample with more than 450,000 distinct CDR3 sequences, roughly 45% of them seen once. The sample taken for sequencing was blood. The chain recombines TRBV6-5 with TRBJ1-4; maybe TRBD1 (5 bases). The TCR comes from a girl between 5 and 17 years old with multiple sclerosis. The CDR3 spells CASSTPKRGRGKLFF. DNA for the CDR3: TGTGCCAGCAGTACGCCGAAAAGGGGAAGGGGAAAACTGTTTTTT.